This T cell receptor (beta chain) was observed in a study of blood T cell repertoires in COVID-19. Whole-study context: Sites across the United States, Italy and Spain contributed samples from acute and convalescent COVID-19.

The authors' processing: From reference gene primer amplification, estimates of nucleated cell counts were derived. Sequencing used immunoSEQ multiplex PCR; TCRdb keeps in-frame clones, though not all of them. V and J calls and clone size are those listed in that table; D and trimming were worked out from the DNA. The sample has 250,000 to 350,000 clones; approximately 86% are singletons. J was trimmed by 4 bases and V by 3 bases; bases with no gene match: 5. CDR3 length equals 15 residues. Germline V gives CDR1 MNHEY, CDR2 SVGEGT. The chain joins TRBV6-2 or TRBV6-3 to TRBJ2-2; 7 positions match TRBD1. The sequenced material came from peripheral blood. The clonotype comes from a woman aged 45 to 65 who had recovered from COVID-19. The chain's CDR3 is CASSYPTGATGELFF. In DNA form, the CDR3 reads TGTGCCAGCAGTTATCCCACAGGGGCCACCGGGGAGCTGTTTTTT.